What follows are 7 T cell receptor beta chains derived from one specimen sequenced in a study of shared clonotypes between healthy human individuals. TCRdb keeps only in-frame clones here, not all; method: immunoSEQ multiplex PCR. The sample lists fewer than 2.5 million clones, approximately 94% occurring once. The sequenced material came from naive CD4+ T cells from PBMCs. Subset in this sample: CD45RA+ positively selected. These receptors all come from a young man in good health. Some clones in this sample may be carry-over from other donors' samples.

The V gene is TRBV7-6, the J gene TRBJ2-7, with unresolved D. The CDR3 runs to 13 residues. The germline V gene has CDR1 SGHVS and CDR2 FNYEAQ. V was clipped by 4 bases and J by 3 bases, with 10 bases between them. CDR3 sequence reads: CASSYTSSYEQYF. The CDR3 region has the DNA TGTGCCAGCAGCTACACCTCCAGCTACGAGCAGTACTTC. Full variable domain (remainder filled in from reference TRBV7-6 and TRBJ2-7): GAGVSQSPRYKVTKRGQDVALRCDPISGHVSLYWYRQALGQGPEFLTYFNYEAQQDKSGLPNDRFSAERPEGSISTLTIQRTEQRDSAMYRCASSYTSSYEQYFGPGTRLTVT.

The CDR3 reads CASSQDLQGNTEAFF. The CDR3, as DNA: TGCGCCAGCAGCCAAGACCTACAGGGGAACACTGAAGCTTTCTTT. The V and J genes are TRBV4-3 and TRBJ1-1; possible D gene TRBD1, 6 bases. Germline V gene sequence: CDR1 LGHNA, CDR2 YSLEER. The CDR3 contains 15 residues. V was shortened by 0 bases and J by 1 base, with 9 bases between the two germline ends.

This rearrangement joins TRBV6-1 to TRBJ1-1; 7 nucleotides align to TRBD1. This CDR3 is 16 amino acids long. With V trimmed by 3 bases and J by 3 bases, 10 bases remained unmatched. Germline V CDR1 and CDR2: MNHNS, SASEGT. The CDR3: CASSETGKGRDTEAFF. The CDR3, as DNA: TGTGCCAGCAGTGAGACAGGGAAGGGGCGGGACACTGAAGCTTTCTTT.

The CDR3 DNA reads TGTGCCAGCAGCCCGACTAGCGGGGGCGATACGCAGTATTTT. This codes for CASSPTSGGDTQYF. The rearrangement joins TRBV9 to TRBJ2-3; TRBD2 matches 12 bases. CDR1 is SGDLS and CDR2 is YYNGEE in the germline V gene. The V and J ends lost 4 bases and 6 bases, in that order; junction bases with no gene match: 3. The CDR3 length is 14 residues.

This clone was seen only once. The V gene is TRBV29-1, the J gene TRBJ2-7; 9 bases line up with TRBD1. The CDR3 is 13 amino acids. With V trimmed by 4 bases and J by 5 bases, 6 bases remained unmatched. Germline CDR1 is SQVTM and CDR2 is ANQGSEA. Here the CDR3 DNA reads TGCAGCGTTGGGGGTGGGGACAGGGACGAGCAGTACTTC. This translates into CSVGGGDRDEQYF.

The chain links TRBV28 to TRBJ1-2; 7 positions match TRBD1. Unmatched junction bases numbered 7, after V lost 3 bases and J lost 0 bases. The length of the CDR3 is 16 residues. Germline V gives CDR1 MDHEN, CDR2 SYDVKM. The CDR3 protein is CASSFIGTASNYGYTF. The DNA of the CDR3 is TGTGCCAGCAGTTTTATCGGGACAGCTTCTAACTATGGCTACACCTTC.

The CDR3 DNA sequence: TGTGCTAGTGGTTCCTCTCGGGGAGGGGACGTAGATACGCAGTATTTT. It is translated as CASGSSRGGDVDTQYF. This chain joins TRBV12-5 and TRBJ2-3; TRBD2 agrees at 7 bases. Germline lookup yields CDR1 LGHNT and CDR2 FRNRAP. With 4 bases clipped from V and 5 bases from J, the junction kept 12 bases outside the gene matches. The CDR3 has 16 amino acids.